The T cell receptor beta chain under discussion was sequenced for a study of OX40 agonist ivuxolimab in advanced cancers. Overall study context: Three patients had partial responses: one hepatocellular carcinoma, two cutaneous melanoma. Study results and caveats: Among T cells, CD8+ cells averaged more expanded clones than CD4+ cells.

Of note for this clone: As yet, its antigen is unknown.

This table comes from immunoSEQ multiplex PCR, and its TCRdb copy is limited to in-frame clones, with some not included. The profile shows approximately 28,000 clones, approximately 91% of them singletons. The CDR3 totals 13 residues. Germline V gene sequence: CDR1 MRHNA, CDR2 SNTAGT. Trimming pared 4 bases from V and 5 bases from J, leaving 9 bases between. The V and J genes are TRBV6-4 and TRBJ2-1; no firm D call. The sequence was obtained from an adult with an advanced solid tumor such as melanoma, head and neck, liver or kidney cancer. Here the sequenced sample was CD4+ or CD8+ T cells sorted from blood, taken in a trial of the OX40 agonist ivuxolimab. The chain's CDR3 is CASSVSTDNEQFF. The CDR3 bases are TGTGCCAGCAGTGTGTCTACTGACAATGAGCAGTTCTTC.